This T cell receptor beta chain originates from a study of identical twins. There are 16 residues in the CDR3. The ends lost 5 bases at V and 2 bases at J; junction bases unmatched: 4. The germline gives CDR1 KGHDR, CDR2 SFDVKD. MiXCR was run by TCRdb on the 5' RACE reads, yielding one entry per CDR3 protein. Among 750,000 to 950,000 distinct CDR3 sequences listed, about 12% were seen once. Every donor was a healthy Caucasian. Only a few counts were recorded for this clonotype. The antigen remains undetermined. Broader study findings: Findings depended on cross-sectional statistics rather than tracking the same donors.

These data were also reused for a study on yellow fever vaccine responses in identical twins.

The source material was PBMCs. The receptor comes from a woman aged 18-35 years in good health. The rearrangement joins TRBV24-1 to TRBJ2-3, with 12 bases lining up with TRBD2. The chain's CDR3 is CATSGPSGGATDTQYF. For the CDR3, the DNA is TGTGCCACCAGTGGCCCTAGCGGGGGGGCCACAGATACGCAGTATTTT.